The 5 T cell receptor beta chains below were found in one sample sequenced in a study of persistence of HIV-infected CD4 T cells. This was the immunoSEQ version 4 assay in survey mode. Measured with immunoSEQ multiplex PCR; TCRdb has only the in-frame clones, and not every one. The repertoire consists of roughly 43,000 clones, with approximately 88% occurring once and the leading ten covering over 0.9%. These receptors lack a known antigen. Nonspecific anti-CD3/anti-CD28 bead stimulation represents the broad CD4+ T cell repertoire. CD4+ T cells upregulating both CD40 ligand and CD69 were sorted as responding cells. The material sequenced was CD4+ T cells sorted from PBMCs after approximately 19-hour stimulation, taken from a patient who received antiretroviral therapy. These receptors all come from an adult man with HIV who was CMV-seropositive.

The V call is TRBV15, the J call TRBJ1-3; 7 bases fit TRBD1. CDR1 and CDR2 from the germline V gene are LNHNV and YYDKDF (reference sequence). The CDR3 is 15 amino acids. V was pared by 5 bases and J by 0 bases, with 4 bases of the junction left unmatched. The DNA for the CDR3 is TGTGCCACCAGCCGGACAGGTACCTCTGGAAACACCATATATTTT. Its protein is CATSRTGTSGNTIYF.

The chain joins TRBV7-2 to TRBJ1-4, with D hard to call. Germline V lookup: CDR1 SGHTA, CDR2 FQGNSA. The V gene lost 3 bases and the J gene lost 7 bases, with 15 bases spanning the gap. This CDR3 contains 15 residues. CDR3 protein: CASSLRPIRSEKLFF. CDR3 bases: TGTGCCAGCAGCTTGCGACCCATCCGGAGTGAAAAACTGTTTTTT.

The chain links TRBV19 to TRBJ1-6, with D unclear. Germline CDR1 reads LNHDA; CDR2 reads SQIVND (reference sequence). The V end was cut by 3 bases, the J end by 0 bases, with 9 bases between. This CDR3 has 16 amino acids. CDR3 residues: CASSMGKSSYNSPLHF. CDR3 sequence (DNA): TGTGCCAGTAGTATGGGGAAAAGCTCCTATAATTCACCCCTCCACTTT.

This chain joins TRBV20-1 and TRBJ2-7; no definite D call. V was clipped by 5 bases and J by 1 base, with 6 bases between them. The CDR3 has 11 amino acids. CDR1 is DFQATT and CDR2 is SNEGSKA in the germline V gene (reference sequence). The CDR3 loop reads CSAQLSYEQYF. The CDR3 DNA follows: TGCAGTGCTCAACTTTCCTACGAGCAGTACTTC.

Here the CDR3 DNA reads TGCAGTGCTAGTTCGTACAGCCCGGGAGAGCAGTACTTC. Translated, it gives CSASSYSPGEQYF. The chain recombines TRBV20-1 with TRBJ2-7, with D tentatively TRBD2 (5 bases). The germline V gene has CDR1 DFQATT and CDR2 SNEGSKA (reference sequence). V gave up 3 bases and J gave up 7 bases, with 16 bases separating them. The CDR3 loop spans 13 amino acids.